This T cell receptor (beta chain) derives from a study of PD-1 blockade in classical Hodgkin lymphoma. Assay: immunoSEQ multiplex PCR; the TCRdb copy retains only in-frame clones and omits some. The sample holds around 25,000 clones, roughly 80% seen once. Findings and caveats of the study: The drivers behind the repertoire differences, possibly disease activity or prior therapy, remain undefined. At baseline, newly diagnosed patients reportedly showed less TCR diversity than healthy donors.

As concerns this clone: Its specificity is unknown.

Germline V gene lookup returns CDR1 MGHRA and CDR2 YSYEKL. Trimming took 1 base from V and 8 from J, leaving 14 bases between them. CDR3 length: 14 residues. The time point here: cycle 4 day 1 (C4D1), after five to seven weeks of nivolumab. Autologous stem cell transplantation was followed by relapse in every patient, and brentuximab vedotin exposure varied. Magnetic negative selection served to purify CD4+ T cells out of PBMCs that had been thawed. This receptor was obtained from a human donor with classical Hodgkin lymphoma. The sequencing used CD4+ T cells from blood, collected before the fourth cycle of nivolumab. This chain uses TRBV4-1 with TRBJ1-2, with D unresolved. The CDR3 protein is CASSQGGNGEGYTF. The DNA for the CDR3 is TGCGCCAGCAGCCAAGGTGGGAACGGGGAGGGCTACACCTTC.